This T cell receptor beta chain was sequenced during a study of blood T cell repertoires in COVID-19. Study overall: In each case, the material was cDNA or gDNA derived from T cells, B-cell-depleted T cells, or PBMCs.

CDR1 and CDR2 from the germline V gene are SGHTA and FQGNSA. CDR3 length equals 14 residues. V was shortened by 6 bases and J by 11 bases, with 22 bases between the two germline ends. Original handling: Reference gene primer amplification yielded estimated nucleated cell counts. Clones were read by immunoSEQ multiplex PCR, and TCRdb kept only the in-frame ones, dropping some. That table is the source of V, J and clone size, and D and trimming were worked out from the DNA. The sample carries around 65,000 clones, around 90% recorded once. Material: peripheral blood. The TCR was taken from a human donor in a cohort sampled during active COVID-19. This chain links TRBV7-2 with TRBJ1-2, with D tentatively TRBD1 (6 bases). CDR3 residues: CASSRGRGGIGYTF. The CDR3 DNA reads as TGTGCCAGCAGTAGGGGTAGGGGGGGTATAGGGTACACCTTC.